One sample yielded the 30 T cell receptor beta chains listed below, sequenced in a study of cytomegalovirus exposure and HLA in healthy donors. The PCR employed 60 Vbeta primers together with 13 Jbeta primers. Method: immunoSEQ multiplex PCR; TCRdb's copy keeps in-frame clones and lacks some. The data contain around 150,000 clones, around 79% of them singletons. Specimen: PBMCs. The receptor set was obtained from a man aged 18 to 29 in good health and CMV-seronegative.

The V gene is TRBV5-1, the J gene TRBJ2-1, with TRBD2 matching 8 bases. Germline lookup yields CDR1 SGHRS and CDR2 YFSETQ. V lost 4 bases and J lost 4; bases outside the gene matches: 13. This CDR3 region has 17 residues. Here the CDR3 DNA reads TGCGCCAGCAGCCTTTCGGGCGGGGGGTACCTGTACAATGAGCAGTTCTTC. Translation: CASSLSGGGYLYNEQFF.

The CDR3 DNA reads as TGTGCCAGCAGTCCGCTTAGCCCGGACAGGGGGAGGGGTGGCTACACCTTC. Its translation is CASSPLSPDRGRGGYTF. J is TRBJ1-2 and V is TRBV27; 10 bases line up with TRBD1. V was pared by 5 bases and J by 7 bases, with 16 bases of the junction left unmatched. Germline V gene sequence: CDR1 MNHEY, CDR2 SMNVEV (reference sequence). The CDR3 is made up of 17 amino acids.

The chain employs TRBV7-9 and TRBJ2-5, with 11 bases fitting TRBD2. The end of the DNA aligns better with TRBJ2-7, so the J call may be wrong. The CDR3 extends over 15 amino acids. The germline V gene has CDR1 SEHNR and CDR2 FQNEAQ (reference sequence). CDR3 coding DNA: TGTGCCAGCAGCCGAGGGACTAGCGGTACCTACGAGCAGTACTTC. This codes for CASSRGTSGTYEQYF.

The chain combines TRBV30 with TRBJ1-2; D is ambiguous. Trimming stripped 4 bases from V and 5 bases from J, with 11 bases between. The CDR3 sequence is 12 residues long. Germline V lookup: CDR1 GTSNPN, CDR2 SVGIG (reference sequence). In nucleotides, the CDR3 is TGTGCCTGGACTGTCTCGGGATATGGCTACACCTTC. Translating gives CAWTVSGYGYTF.

A few counts support this clone. The V gene is TRBV6-5, the J gene TRBJ1-1; 8 positions agree with TRBD1. CDR3 length equals 13 residues. Per germline, CDR1 MNHEY and CDR2 SVGAGI. The J segment lost 10 bases and the V segment lost 6 bases, leaving 10 bases of the junction unmatched. The CDR3 coding sequence is TGTGCCAGCAGCGGAGGACAGGGAAGTAGAGCTTTCTTT. Encoded protein: CASSGGQGSRAFF.

This clone was counted between two and nine times. The J gene is TRBJ2-5, the V gene TRBV14; a possible D gene is TRBD1 (6 bases). With 4 bases removed from V and 2 bases from J, the gap between germline ends came to 11 bases. Germline V lookup: CDR1 SGHDN, CDR2 FVKESK. This CDR3 is 14 amino acids long. CDR3 in amino acids: CASSRRGLQETQYF. CDR3 DNA sequence: TGTGCCAGCAGCCGCAGGGGCCTTCAAGAGACCCAGTACTTC.

The chain employs TRBV4-3 and TRBJ2-6, with 7 bases matching TRBD1. Germline V gene lookup returns CDR1 LGHNA and CDR2 YSLEER. The J segment lost 3 bases and the V segment lost 3 bases, leaving 2 bases of the junction unmatched. This CDR3 is built from 15 residues. In nucleotides, the CDR3 is TGCGCCAGCAGCCAGGGGACAGTTGGGGCCAACGTCCTGACTTTC. It translates to CASSQGTVGANVLTF.

The chain has TRBV29-1 and TRBJ2-1, with a tentative D call TRBD2 (6 bases). Trimming took 2 bases from V and 7 from J, leaving 18 bases between them. The germline gives CDR1 SQVTM, CDR2 ANQGSEA. CDR3 length equals 15 residues. The CDR3 sequence is CSVEKPRDSRNEQFF. As DNA, the CDR3 is TGCAGCGTTGAAAAGCCCCGGGACTCCCGTAATGAGCAGTTCTTC.

This chain's CDR3 is CSVRRDSEQYF. The DNA for the CDR3 is TGCAGTGTCAGGAGGGACAGCGAGCAGTACTTC. The gene calls are TRBV20-1 and TRBJ2-7, with a tentative D call TRBD1 (7 bases). The CDR3 has 11 amino acids. Per the germline V gene, CDR1 is DFQATT and CDR2 is SNEGSKA (reference sequence). Trimming took off 7 bases at V and 6 bases at J, with 13 bases between the two ends.

V is TRBV7-2 and J is TRBJ1-2, with TRBD1 matching 8 bases. The V and J ends lost 4 bases and 7 bases, in that order; junction bases with no gene match: 14. Germline-derived CDR1 and CDR2 are SGHTA and FQGNSA. The CDR3 runs 16 residues. The CDR3 sequence is CASSSTPGPQGGGYTF. For the CDR3, the DNA is TGTGCCAGCAGCTCTACCCCCGGGCCACAGGGGGGTGGCTACACCTTC.

The V and J genes are TRBV7-9 and TRBJ1-2; D is perhaps TRBD1 (6 bases). Germline-derived CDR1 and CDR2 are SEHNR and FQNEAQ (reference sequence). The length of the CDR3 is 17 residues. Trimming removed 3 bases at V and 2 bases at J, with 19 bases between. The CDR3 loop is CASSFMSGVWANYGYTF. For the CDR3, the DNA is TGTGCCAGCAGCTTTATGTCAGGGGTGTGGGCCAACTATGGCTACACCTTC.

This sequence joins TRBV5-6 and TRBJ2-3, with D possibly being TRBD1 (6 bases). With 4 bases removed from V and 2 bases from J, the gap between germline ends came to 14 bases. This CDR3 has 15 residues. Germline V CDR1 and CDR2: SGHDT, YYEEEE. The CDR3 coding sequence is TGTGCCAGCAGCCCCGTACAGGGAGACACAGATACGCAGTATTTT. It encodes CASSPVQGDTDTQYF.

This clone was seen a single time. The chain carries TRBV5-1 and TRBJ1-3; D is undetermined. The V end was cut by 4 bases, the J end by 0 bases, with 11 bases between. Germline values: CDR1 SGHRS, CDR2 YFSETQ. This CDR3 comprises 15 residues. In DNA, the CDR3 is TGCGCCAGCAGCCCGACGCGGAGCTCTGGAAACACCATATATTTT. Its protein product is CASSPTRSSGNTIYF.

The chain recombines TRBV15 with TRBJ2-7; D is possibly TRBD2 (6 bases). CDR3 length: 13 residues. The germline V and J ends were trimmed by 9 bases and 0 bases, with 12 bases remaining between them. Germline assignment: CDR1 LNHNV and CDR2 YYDKDF (reference sequence). In DNA form, the CDR3 reads TGTGCCACTATGGGACTCAACTCCTACGAGCAGTACTTC. Amino acids: CATMGLNSYEQYF.

This clone was found a few times. The chain joins TRBV27 to TRBJ2-2; D is ambiguous. CDR1 MNHEY and CDR2 SMNVEV come from the germline V gene (reference sequence). The V end was cut by 6 bases, the J end by 7 bases, with 12 bases between. The CDR3 is 13 residues long. The CDR3 loop is CASSSGAHGELFF. The CDR3 DNA follows: TGTGCCAGCAGCTCTGGAGCGCACGGGGAGCTGTTTTTT.

The CDR3 spells CASSLGQGGNAFF. CDR3 nucleotides: TGCGCCAGCAGCCTCGGACAGGGAGGGAATGCTTTCTTT. V usage is TRBV5-1 and J usage is TRBJ1-1, with 8 bases that match TRBD1. The CDR3 sequence is 13 residues long. Germline V lookup: CDR1 SGHRS, CDR2 YFSETQ. The junction had 10 bases not matched to a gene; V was cut back by 4 bases and J by 11 bases.

V gene TRBV7-2 combines with J gene TRBJ2-7; perhaps TRBD2 as D (5 bases). The CDR3 has 15 residues. Trimming left V 5 bases short and J 0 bases short, with 14 bases between. Germline V lookup: CDR1 SGHTA, CDR2 FQGNSA. The chain's CDR3 is CASSRSSRSSYEQYF. DNA for the CDR3: TGTGCCAGCAGCCGATCTAGCCGAAGCTCCTACGAGCAGTACTTC.

This clone was seen a single time. V is TRBV2 and J is TRBJ1-5; no clear D gene. CDR3 length: 15 amino acids. The V gene's germline CDR1 is SNHLY and CDR2 FYNNEI. V lost 4 bases, J lost 0 bases, and 10 bases lay in between. The CDR3 nucleotides are TGTGCCAGCAGTGTTCTTCCAGATAGCAATCAGCCCCAGCATTTT. Its protein is CASSVLPDSNQPQHF. The complete variable domain, with remaining parts taken from reference TRBV2 and TRBJ1-5, reads EPEVTQTPSHQVTQMGQEVILRCVPISNHLYFYWYRQILGQKVEFLVSFYNNEISEKSEIFDDQFSVERPDGSNFTLKIRSTKLEDSAMYFCASSVLPDSNQPQHFGDGTRLSIL.

The V and J genes are TRBV7-8 and TRBJ2-2; D remains unclear. Between the trimmed V and J ends, which lost 3 bases and 1 base, there was a span of 9 bases. The length of the CDR3 is 15 residues. Per germline, CDR1 SGHVS and CDR2 FQNEAQ. As DNA, the CDR3 is TGTGCCAGCAGCTTGGCGGTTATGAACACCGGGGAGCTGTTTTTT. Its translation is CASSLAVMNTGELFF.

CDR3 sequence reads: CASSFTGAEAFF. The CDR3 bases are TGTGCCAGCAGCTTCACAGGCGCCGAAGCTTTCTTT. The chain links TRBV11-2 to TRBJ1-1; D possibly corresponds to TRBD1 (5 bases). This CDR3 is 12 amino acids long. Trimming left V 3 bases short and J 8 bases short, with 10 bases between. Germline V gene lookup returns CDR1 SGHAT and CDR2 FQNNGV.

The rearrangement joins TRBV6-1 to TRBJ1-2; TRBD1 matches at 7 bases. Germline loops: CDR1 MNHNS, CDR2 SASEGT. Trimming cost V 3 bases and J 0 bases; bases outside gene matches: 4. The CDR3 contains 15 residues. Written as DNA, the CDR3 is TGTGCCAGCAGTGAGACAGGGATCTCTAACTATGGCTACACCTTC. Translating gives CASSETGISNYGYTF.

For the CDR3, the DNA is TGTGCCAGCTCACCACCGTCAGGGTCGGACACTGAAGCTTTCTTT. Translation: CASSPPSGSDTEAFF. V usage is TRBV18 and J usage is TRBJ1-1; D may be TRBD1 (5 bases). This CDR3 region has 15 residues. V lost 0 bases, J lost 3 bases, and 11 bases lay in between. CDR1 and CDR2 (germline): KGHSH, LQKENI.

This clone was seen a few times. V and J are TRBV5-4 and TRBJ1-4; D is ambiguous. CDR3 length: 14 residues. CDR1 is SGHNT and CDR2 is YYREEE in the germline V gene (reference sequence). V was cut by 0 bases and J by 11 bases, with 14 bases left in between. CDR3: CASSLARGQEKLFF. The CDR3 coding sequence is TGTGCCAGCAGCTTGGCGAGAGGGCAAGAGAAACTGTTTTTT. Supplemented by reference TRBV5-4 and TRBJ1-4, the full variable domain reads ETGVTQSPTHLIKTRGQQVTLRCSSQSGHNTVSWYQQALGQGPQFIFQYYREEENGRGNFPPRFSGLQFPNYSSELNVNALELDDSALYLCASSLARGQEKLFFGSGTQLSVL.

Written as DNA, the CDR3 is TGTGCCTGGAGCCCGGGGGGAGCGGGGACTGAAGCTTTCTTT. Translation: CAWSPGGAGTEAFF. The rearrangement uses TRBV30 and TRBJ1-1; TRBD1 is a possible D gene (5 bases). This CDR3 has 14 amino acids. Germline loops: CDR1 GTSNPN, CDR2 SVGIG (reference sequence). V lost 3 bases, J lost 5 bases, and 16 bases lay in between.

The chain links TRBV28 to TRBJ2-6; tentative D call: TRBD1 (5 bases). The germline V gene has CDR1 MDHEN and CDR2 SYDVKM. This CDR3 comprises 16 residues. Trimming cost V 5 bases and J 2 bases, with 13 bases left between them. CDR3 protein: CASSIPRAPGANVLTF. In DNA, the CDR3 is TGTGCCAGCAGTATCCCCAGGGCGCCTGGGGCCAACGTCCTGACTTTC. Together with reference TRBV28 and TRBJ2-6, the CDR3 gives the full variable domain: DVKVTQSSRYLVKRTGEKVFLECVQDMDHENMFWYRQDPGLGLRLIYFSYDVKMKEKGDIPEGYSVSREKKERFSLILESASTNQTSMYLCASSIPRAPGANVLTFGAGSRLTVL.

The gene calls are TRBV5-5 and TRBJ2-7; TRBD2 matches 9 bases. The germline gives CDR1 SGHKS, CDR2 YYEKEE (reference sequence). The CDR3 covers 16 residues. J was trimmed by 3 bases and V by 0 bases; bases with no gene match: 7. As DNA, the CDR3 is TGTGCCAGCAGCTTGGTAGGTAGCGGGAGAATCTACGAGCAGTACTTC. Amino acids: CASSLVGSGRIYEQYF.

This sequence joins TRBV29-1 and TRBJ2-1; TRBD1 agrees at 7 bases. This CDR3 is 11 amino acids long. The germline V gene has CDR1 SQVTM and CDR2 ANQGSEA. The V and J ends lost 7 bases and 7 bases, in that order; junction bases with no gene match: 4. CDR3 in amino acids: CSARQGNEQFF. DNA for the CDR3: TGCAGCGCCCGACAGGGAAATGAGCAGTTCTTC.

The genes are TRBV9 and TRBJ2-5; 7 bases fit TRBD1. In germline, CDR1 is SGDLS, CDR2 YYNGEE. This CDR3 has 13 amino acids. Trimming removed 2 bases from V and 3 bases from J; junction bases left unmatched: 1. CDR3: CASSVGTEETQYF. CDR3 DNA sequence: TGTGCCAGCAGCGTTGGGACAGAAGAGACCCAGTACTTC.

The rearrangement joins TRBV5-4 to TRBJ2-1; TRBD1 is a possible D gene (6 bases). Looked up from germline, CDR1 is SGHNT and CDR2 is YYREEE (reference sequence). This CDR3 is 15 amino acids long. Trimming pared 4 bases from V and 2 bases from J, leaving 13 bases between. CDR3 nucleotide sequence: TGTGCCAGCAGCCCTACAGGGTCCCCCTACAATGAGCAGTTCTTC. Its translation is CASSPTGSPYNEQFF.

The chain recombines TRBV19 with TRBJ2-6; D not resolved. CDR3 length equals 16 residues. Germline CDR1 reads LNHDA; CDR2 reads SQIVND (reference sequence). Trimming took 6 bases from V and 0 from J, leaving 12 bases between them. CDR3: CASRRLRSSGANVLTF. The DNA of the CDR3 is TGTGCCAGTAGAAGATTAAGGAGCTCTGGGGCCAACGTCCTGACTTTC.